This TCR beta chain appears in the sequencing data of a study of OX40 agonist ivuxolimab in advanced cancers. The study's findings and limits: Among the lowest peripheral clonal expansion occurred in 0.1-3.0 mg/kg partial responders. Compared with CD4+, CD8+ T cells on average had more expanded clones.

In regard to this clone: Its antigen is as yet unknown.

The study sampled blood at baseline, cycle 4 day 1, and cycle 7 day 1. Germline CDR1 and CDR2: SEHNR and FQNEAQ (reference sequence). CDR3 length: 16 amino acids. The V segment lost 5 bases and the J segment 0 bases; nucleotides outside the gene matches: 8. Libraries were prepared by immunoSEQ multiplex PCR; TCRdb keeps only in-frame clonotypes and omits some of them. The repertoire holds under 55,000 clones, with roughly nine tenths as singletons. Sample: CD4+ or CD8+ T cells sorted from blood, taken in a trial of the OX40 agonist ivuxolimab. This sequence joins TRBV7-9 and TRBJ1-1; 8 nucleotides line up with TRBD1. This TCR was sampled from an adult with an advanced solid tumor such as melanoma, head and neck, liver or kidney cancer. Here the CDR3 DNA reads TGTGCCAGCAGCCTGCCACCGGGACAGGTGAACACTGAAGCTTTCTTT. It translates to CASSLPPGQVNTEAFF.